This TCR beta chain was retrieved from a study of T cells in Graves' hyperthyroidism and ophthalmopathy. Across the study: Peripheral blood samples were taken at initial diagnosis, prior to any treatment.

Researchers amplified the TCR beta CDR3 regions from RNA transcripts. The HTBI primer set was used in a first-round RT-PCR of the TCR CDR3. TCRdb re-called the multiplex PCR reads with MiXCR, one entry per CDR3 protein. This repertoire shows some 800,000 distinct CDR3 sequences, 35% to 45% found once; its top ten account for about 9%. Germline-derived CDR1 and CDR2 are KGHDR and SFDVKD. This CDR3 region has 17 residues. Between the trimmed V and J ends, which lost 6 bases and 6 bases, there was a span of 24 bases. The hyperthyroidism patients had all been newly diagnosed, and their disease duration was under 2 months. Their ages ranged from 18 to 65 years. Not enrolled were patients with uncontrolled infection, other autoimmune disease, pregnancy or lactation.

The clonotype comes from a man between 18 and 35 years old with Graves' hyperthyroidism. The V and J genes are TRBV24-1 and TRBJ2-3; D perhaps matches TRBD2 (6 bases). What was sequenced was blood. The CDR3 loop reads CATSPLSGGTMLDTQYF. The CDR3 DNA reads TGTGCCACCAGTCCCTTGTCGGGCGGGACCATGCTGGATACGCAGTATTTT.